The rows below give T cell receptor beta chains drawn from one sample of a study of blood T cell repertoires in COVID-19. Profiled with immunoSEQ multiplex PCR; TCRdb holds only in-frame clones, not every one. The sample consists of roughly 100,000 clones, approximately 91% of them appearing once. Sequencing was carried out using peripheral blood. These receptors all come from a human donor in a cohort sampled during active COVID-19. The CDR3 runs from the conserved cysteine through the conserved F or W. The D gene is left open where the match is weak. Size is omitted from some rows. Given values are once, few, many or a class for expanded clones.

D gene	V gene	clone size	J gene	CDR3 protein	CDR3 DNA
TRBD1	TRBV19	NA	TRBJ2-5	CASSTKTAGTGVRETQYF	TGTGCCAGTAGTACAAAAACGGCCGGGACAGGGGTGCGAGAGACCCAGTACTTC
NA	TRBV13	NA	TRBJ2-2	CASRKGGLTGELFF	TGTGCCAGCAGAAAGGGGGGGCTGACCGGGGAGCTGTTTTTT
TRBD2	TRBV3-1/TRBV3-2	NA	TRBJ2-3	CASSHELTSGGTDTQYF	TGTGCCAGCAGCCATGAATTGACTAGCGGGGGCACAGATACGCAGTATTTT
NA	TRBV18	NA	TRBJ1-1	CASSQSNTEAFF	TGTGCCAGCTCACAGAGTAACACTGAAGCTTTCTTT
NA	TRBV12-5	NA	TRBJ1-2	CASGLGVWYGYTF	TGTGCTAGTGGCTTAGGGGTTTGGTATGGCTACACCTTC
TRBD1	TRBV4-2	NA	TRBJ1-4	CASSQGGQGREKLFF	TGTGCCAGCAGCCAAGGAGGACAGGGAAGGGAAAAACTGTTTTTT
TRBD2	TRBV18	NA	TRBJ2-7	CASSPTLAGHLYEQYF	TGTGCCAGCTCACCAACCCTAGCGGGTCATCTCTACGAGCAGTACTTC
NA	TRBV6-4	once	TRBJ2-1	CASRRPQLAASEQFF	TGTGCCAGCAGGAGACCCCAACTAGCAGCCAGTGAGCAGTTCTTC
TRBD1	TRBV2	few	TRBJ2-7	CASRPIGTGTYEQYF	TGTGCCAGCAGACCTATTGGGACAGGGACCTACGAGCAGTACTTC
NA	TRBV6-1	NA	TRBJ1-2	CASSEKIEYAGYTF	TGTGCCAGCAGTGAAAAGATAGAGTATGCAGGCTACACCTTC
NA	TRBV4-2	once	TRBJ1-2	CASSQRGGYGYTF	TGTGCCAGCAGCCAAAGGGGGGGCTATGGCTACACCTTC
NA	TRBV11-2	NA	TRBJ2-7	CASSLGGYGMGEQYF	TGTGCCAGCAGCTTAGGCGGGTATGGGATGGGGGAGCAGTACTTC
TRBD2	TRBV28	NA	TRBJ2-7	CASSLGLAGLTYEQYF	TGTGCCAGCAGCTTGGGACTAGCGGGACTTACCTACGAGCAGTACTTC
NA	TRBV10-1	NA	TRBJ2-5	CASSEGGLAWKAQYF	TGCGCCAGCAGTGAGGGAGGACTTGCTTGGAAGGCCCAGTACTTC
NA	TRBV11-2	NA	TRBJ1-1	CASSSVDRRGTEAFF	TGTGCCAGCAGCTCCGTGGACAGACGAGGCACTGAAGCTTTCTTT
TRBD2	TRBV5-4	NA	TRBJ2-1	CASSSSGALSYNEQFF	TGTGCCAGCAGCTCAAGCGGGGCTCTCTCCTACAATGAGCAGTTCTTC
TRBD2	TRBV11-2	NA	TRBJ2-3	CASSLDSGTTDTQYF	TGTGCCAGCAGCCTTGATAGCGGGACCACAGATACGCAGTATTTT
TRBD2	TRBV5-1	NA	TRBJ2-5	CASSPGLAGAQETQYF	TGCGCCAGCAGCCCCGGACTAGCGGGGGCCCAAGAGACCCAGTACTTC
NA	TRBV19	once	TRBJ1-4	CASSSRATNEKLFF	TGTGCCAGTAGTTCTCGTGCAACTAATGAAAAACTGTTTTTT
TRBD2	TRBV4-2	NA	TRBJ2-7	CASSRERTSGDSYEQYF	TGTGCCAGCAGCCGAGAACGTACTAGCGGGGATTCCTACGAGCAGTACTTC
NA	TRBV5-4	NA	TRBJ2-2	CASSLDPGTNTGELFF	TGTGCCAGCAGCTTGGATCCGGGAACGAACACCGGGGAGCTGTTTTTT
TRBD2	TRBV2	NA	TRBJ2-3	CASSRTSGDTDTQYF	TGTGCCAGCAGTCGTACTAGCGGGGACACAGATACGCAGTATTTT